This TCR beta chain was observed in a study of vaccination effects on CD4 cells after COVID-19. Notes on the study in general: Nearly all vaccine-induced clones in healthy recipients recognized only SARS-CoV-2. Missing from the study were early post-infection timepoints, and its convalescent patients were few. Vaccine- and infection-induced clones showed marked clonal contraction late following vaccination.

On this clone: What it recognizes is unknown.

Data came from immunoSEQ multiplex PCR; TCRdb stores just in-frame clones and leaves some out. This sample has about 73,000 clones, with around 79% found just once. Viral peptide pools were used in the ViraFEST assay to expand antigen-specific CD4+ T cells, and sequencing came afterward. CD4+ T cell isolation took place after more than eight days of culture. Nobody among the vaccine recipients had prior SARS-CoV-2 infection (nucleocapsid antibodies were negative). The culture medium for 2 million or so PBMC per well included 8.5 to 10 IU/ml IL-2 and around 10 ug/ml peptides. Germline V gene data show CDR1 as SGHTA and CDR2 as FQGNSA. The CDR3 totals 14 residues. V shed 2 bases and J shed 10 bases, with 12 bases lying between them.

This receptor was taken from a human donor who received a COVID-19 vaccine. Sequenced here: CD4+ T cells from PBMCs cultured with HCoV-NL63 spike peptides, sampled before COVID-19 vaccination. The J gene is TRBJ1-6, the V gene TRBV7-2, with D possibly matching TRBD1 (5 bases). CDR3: CASSLTKGNSPLHF. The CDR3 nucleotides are TGTGCCAGCAGCTTAACGAAGGGGAACTCACCCCTCCACTTT.